Sequencing of this T cell receptor beta chain was carried out in a study of identifying expanded T cells in peripheral blood. Study-level findings and limits: Over approximately two and four weeks, about 17 and 20 clones changed, versus roughly 1.1 between replicates. Variance in clone template counts between roughly two-week samples significantly increased with total template count across all healthy donors.

Clones were sequenced by immunoSEQ multiplex PCR, and TCRdb holds only the in-frame ones, with some missing. The sample shows fewer than 65,000 clones, about 90% of them seen only once. CDR1 is SGHDT, CDR2 YYEEEE, per germline. The ends were cut back, 2 bases at V and 4 bases at J, with 12 bases in the middle. This CDR3 has 15 amino acids. Healthy donors had no documented immune events, such as infections, while sampled. Details on this clone: The antigen is unknown.

The specimen sequenced was blood. This chain joins TRBV5-6 and TRBJ2-2, with D tentatively TRBD1 (5 bases). The receptor was isolated from a person between 18 and 70 years old in good health. The CDR3 coding sequence is TGTGCCAGCAGCTTTGGGCAGGACATCACCGGGGAGCTGTTTTTT. Translation gives CASSFGQDITGELFF.